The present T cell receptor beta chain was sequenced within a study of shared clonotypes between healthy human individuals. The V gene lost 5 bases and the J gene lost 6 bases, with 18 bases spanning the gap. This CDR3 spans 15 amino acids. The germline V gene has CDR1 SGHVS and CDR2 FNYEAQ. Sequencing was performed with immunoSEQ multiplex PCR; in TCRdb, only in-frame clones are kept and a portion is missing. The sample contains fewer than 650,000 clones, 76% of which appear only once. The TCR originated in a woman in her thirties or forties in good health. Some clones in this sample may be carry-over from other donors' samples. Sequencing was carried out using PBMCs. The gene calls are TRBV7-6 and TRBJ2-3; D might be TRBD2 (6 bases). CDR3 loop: CASSLGDWGVDTQYF. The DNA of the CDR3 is TGTGCCAGCAGCCTCGGGGACTGGGGTGTGGATACGCAGTATTTT.